This is a list of T cell receptor beta chains from one sample in a study of metastatic and nonmetastatic thyroid tumors. TCRdb called clones again from the PCR reads with MiXCR. The sample holds about 32,000 clones, 25% seen once. The specimen sequenced was blood. The receptors derive from a female donor with papillary thyroid cancer or a benign thyroid nodule (not recorded which). Some clones in this sample may be carry-over from other donors' samples. CDR3s include the opening cysteine and the closing phenylalanine or tryptophan. The D gene is left open where the match is weak. Size is omitted from some rows. Given values are once, few, many or a class for expanded clones.

>-|TRBJ1-2|TRBV9|medium-sized
CASSVAPSDPTASYGYTF
TGTGCCAGCAGCGTAGCCCCGAGTGACCCGACAGCCAGCTATGGCTACACCTTC
>-|TRBJ2-1|TRBV11-1|-
CASSLTGQGGNEQFF
TGTGCCAGCAGCTTGACTGGACAGGGAGGGAATGAGCAGTTCTTC
>-|TRBJ1-4|TRBV4-1|many
CASSIITAEATNEKLFF
TGCGCCAGCAGCATTATCACCGCGGAGGCAACTAATGAAAAACTGTTTTTT
>-|TRBJ2-5|TRBV6-1|many
CASTWDGTPQETQYF
TGTGCCAGCACCTGGGACGGGACTCCACAAGAGACCCAGTACTTC
>-|TRBJ1-2|TRBV6-6|-
CASSYKTYDNYYGYTF
TGTGCCAGCAGTTACAAGACGTATGACAATTACTATGGCTACACCTTC
>TRBD1|TRBJ1-2|TRBV6-1|many
CASRQLQGIGGYTF
TGTGCCAGCAGACAATTACAGGGGATAGGTGGCTACACCTTC
>TRBD1|TRBJ2-1|TRBV9|many
CASSPVGQGLKGEQFF
TGTGCCAGCAGCCCAGTGGGACAGGGATTAAAAGGTGAGCAGTTCTTC
>TRBD2|TRBJ2-7|TRBV7-2|many
CASSSSGGAYEQYF
TGTGCCAGCAGCTCTAGCGGAGGGGCCTACGAGCAGTACTTC
>-|TRBJ1-1|TRBV9|-
CASSKRTEGMNTEAFF
TGTGCCAGCAGCAAGCGGACGGAGGGAATGAACACTGAAGCTTTCTTT
>-|TRBJ1-3|TRBV12-3/TRBV12-4|many
CASRGSSGNTIYF
TGTGCCAGCAGAGGGAGCTCTGGAAACACCATATATTTT
>-|TRBJ2-7|TRBV11-1|-
CASSADRSSSYEQYF
TGTGCCAGCAGCGCCGATCGGAGTTCATCCTACGAGCAGTACTTC
>-|TRBJ2-2|TRBV3-1|many
CASSSGRRELFF
TGTGCCAGCAGCTCAGGGCGTCGGGAGCTGTTTTTT
>-|TRBJ1-5|TRBV3-1|-
CASSPEGNQPQHF
TGTGCCAGCAGCCCGGAGGGGAATCAGCCCCAGCATTTT
>TRBD1|TRBJ1-1|TRBV20-1|many
CSAPPGTGEAFF
TGCAGTGCTCCCCCCGGGACAGGGGAAGCTTTCTTT
>TRBD1|TRBJ2-7|TRBV20-1|-
CSAPPGTGEPYEQYF
TGCAGTGCTCCCCCCGGGACAGGGGAACCCTACGAGCAGTACTTC
>-|TRBJ2-7|TRBV9|-
CASSEEEGGYEQYF
TGTGCCAGCAGCGAAGAGGAAGGGGGGTACGAGCAATACTTC
>-|TRBJ1-1|TRBV28|many
CASKKGGFYPTFF
TGTGCCAGCAAAAAAGGAGGGTTCTACCCGACTTTCTTT
>-|TRBJ2-1|TRBV3-1|many
CASSQGGVGWVIEQFF
TGTGCCAGCAGCCAAGGGGGAGTGGGATGGGTGATTGAGCAGTTCTTC
>TRBD2|TRBJ2-1|TRBV20-1|many
CSEGTSGRREQFF
TGCAGTGAAGGGACTAGCGGGAGGCGCGAGCAGTTCTTC
>-|TRBJ1-2|TRBV9|many
CASSEDHGATNYGYTF
TGTGCCAGCAGCGAAGACCACGGAGCTACTAACTATGGCTACACCTTC
>-|TRBJ2-1|TRBV12-3/TRBV12-4|many
CASSSTGSYNEQFF
TGTGCCAGCAGTTCGACAGGTTCCTACAATGAGCAGTTCTTC
>TRBD2|TRBJ2-2|TRBV11-2|once
CASSTRTSGGWGTGELFF
TGTGCCAGCAGCACCCGGACTAGCGGGGGGTGGGGGACCGGGGAGCTGTTTTTT
>-|TRBJ2-6|TRBV6-4|many
CASSPDGSSGANVLTF
TGTGCCAGCAGTCCAGACGGGAGCTCTGGGGCCAACGTCCTGACTTTC
>-|TRBJ2-2|TRBV7-2|many
CASSPQDTGELFF
TGTGCCAGCAGCCCACAGGATACCGGGGAGCTGTTTTTT
>-|TRBJ2-7|TRBV15|many
CATSRDPDNPAAYEQYF
TGTGCCACCAGCAGAGATCCGGACAATCCCGCCGCCTACGAGCAGTACTTC
>-|TRBJ2-1|TRBV7-9|many
CASSPYLPYNEQFF
TGTGCCAGCAGCCCCTATCTGCCATACAATGAGCAGTTCTTC
>TRBD1|TRBJ2-5|TRBV6-2/TRBV6-3|-
CASSKTGEETQYF
TGTGCCAGCAGCAAGACAGGGGAGGAGACTCAGTATTTC
>-|TRBJ1-6|TRBV5-6|many
CASSLWTVDNSPLHF
TGTGCCAGCAGCCTGTGGACTGTTGATAATTCACCCCTCCACTTT
>-|TRBJ1-3|TRBV5-1|-
CASSLAGPDSGTTIYF
TGCGCAAGCAGCTTGGCGGGCCCCGACTCTGGAACCACCATATATTTT
>-|TRBJ2-2|TRBV20-1|-
CSARRHVGELFF
TGCAGTGCTAGACGGCACGTCGGGGAGCTGTTTTTT
>-|TRBJ2-7|TRBV5-1|once
CASGDTGRHDQYF
TGCGCCAGCGGCGATACAGGGCGCCACGACCAGTACTTC
>-|TRBJ1-3|TRBV5-1|many
CASSLPLGGSSGNTIYF
TGCGCCAGCAGCCTACCCTTGGGGGGGAGCTCTGGAAACACCATATATTTT
>-|TRBJ2-3|TRBV15|many
CATSSLLAGFTDTQYF
TGTGCCACCAGCTCCTTACTAGCCGGGTTCACAGATACGCAGTATTTT
>TRBD1|TRBJ1-5|TRBV11-2|-
CASSLGGTGGSQPQHF
TGTGCCAGCAGCTTAGGTGGGACAGGGGGTTCTCAGCCCCAGCATTTT
>-|TRBJ2-7|TRBV6-1|many
CASSALIYEQYF
TGTGCCAGCAGCGCGCTCATATACGAGCAGTACTTC
>-|TRBJ2-7|TRBV5-1|medium-sized
CASSLAGVSYEQYF
TGCGCCAGCAGCTTGGCCGGTGTCAGCTACGAGCAGTACTTC
>-|TRBJ1-2|TRBV2|-
CASRLWDYGYTF
TGTGCCAGCAGGCTGTGGGACTATGGCTACACCTTC
>-|TRBJ1-1|TRBV10-3|many
CAISAPGGGGNTEAFF
TGTGCCATCAGTGCGCCGGGGGGGGGTGGGAACACTGAAGCTTTCTTT
>-|TRBJ1-5|TRBV15|many
CATAPLGQPQHF
TGTGCCACAGCTCCCCTCGGTCAGCCCCAGCATTTT
>TRBD1|TRBJ1-3|TRBV19|many
CATTQGTAKNTIYF
TGTGCCACCACTCAGGGGACAGCCAAAAACACCATATATTTT
>-|TRBJ1-2|TRBV5-1|medium-sized
CASSLGGHLNYGYTF
TGCGCCAGCAGCTTGGGTGGCCATCTTAACTATGGCTACACCTTC
>-|TRBJ1-3|TRBV20-1|many
CSARDHGKGNTIYF
TGCAGTGCTAGAGATCACGGGAAGGGAAACACCATATATTTT
>-|TRBJ1-2|TRBV20-1|-
CSASRGRGNYGYTF
TGCAGTGCTAGTAGAGGTAGAGGTAACTATGGCTACACCTTC
>-|TRBJ1-6|TRBV28|-
CDSSLDPDTRNSALHF
TGTGACAGCAGTTTAGATCCGGACACCCGGAATTCAGCCCTCCACTTT
>-|TRBJ2-5|TRBV18|-
CASSPRPLGGQETQYF
TGTGCCAGCTCACCCCGACCACTGGGGGGCCAAGAGACCCAGTACTTC
>-|TRBJ2-1|TRBV4-1|-
CASSQATALGGGNEQFF
TGCGCCAGCAGCCAAGCTACAGCCTTAGGGGGAGGCAATGAGCAGTTCTTC
>-|TRBJ2-5|TRBV9|many
CASSALGGGIGETQYF
TGTGCCAGCAGCGCACTCGGTGGTGGGATCGGGGAGACCCAGTACTTC
>-|TRBJ1-3|TRBV30|many
CAWSVHLTNTIYF
TGTGCCTGGAGTGTTCACCTAACAAACACCATATATTTT
>-|TRBJ2-1|TRBV4-2|once
CASSQDSLYNEQFF
TGTGCCAGCAGCCAAGATAGCCTTTACAATGAGCAGTTCTTC